This TCR beta chain is from a study of blood T cells in healthy people across ages (dated by TCRdb to between 2014 and 2016). Study-level background: Template switching captured roughly one uniquely barcoded TCR beta cDNA molecule per two T cells in model experiments. Age-related changes in TCR beta repertoire diversity were measured in the study by deep sequencing normalized with unique cDNA molecular identifiers. Donors were grouped into four age groups: young (average roughly 17 years), middle-aged (about 38), aged (about 60) and long-lived (82). Donors of different ages were randomly distributed across sequencing lanes to avoid experimental bias. Using the same blood draw, the study looked at two additional independent replicas of 1 million unique cDNA reads for two donors, one aged 18 to 30 and the other aged 80 or older.

The donors were roughly 40 Caucasian individuals from Russia, aged 6 to 90 years, who were systemically healthy. Each donor gave about 9.8 milliliters of peripheral blood, drawn into EDTA-treated Vacutainer tubes. PBMCs were isolated by Ficoll-Paque density-gradient centrifugation, with at least 6 million obtained per sample. Total RNA, at least 6 micrograms per sample, was extracted from PBMCs with Trizol reagent. The percentages of naive CD45RAhigh/CD27high T cells were determined by flow cytometry on a PBMC aliquot from every donor. The CDR3 sequence holds 13 residues, the cysteine and phenylalanine included. The sequence is cut down to CDR3 DNA, 39 bases in frame from base 1. Sequences DFQATT (CDR1) and SNEGSKA (CDR2) are obtained from the germline V gene (reference sequence). Trimming removed 3 bases from V and 11 bases from J, leaving 19 bases between the germline ends. Results and caveats for the whole study, not just this receptor: Compared with the aged group, the long-lived group had more naive CD4+ T cells, fewer expanded clones and increased TCR diversity, suggesting age selection. A strong correlation was found between observed TCR beta diversity and the percentage of naive T cells measured by flow cytometry. Observed TCR beta diversity per million T cells fell roughly linearly with age, and a significant reduction was already apparent by age about 38. Bulk unsorted PBMC profiling prevented conclusive comparison of naive and antigen-experienced compartments. Estimates of total diversity based on one million sequenced T cells were regarded as lower bounds and as underestimates. Donor CMV infection status was unknown, potentially confounding age-related changes in expanded clonotypes.

With respect to this clonotype: The clone's antigen remains unknown. Base quality data are lacking; no much larger clone is found one base away.

Preparation of the library involved 5' RACE. The instrument was an Illumina HiSeq 2500. A second PCR of roughly 7 to 11 cycles was performed with a sample-barcoded 5' primer and a J-beta primer mix. A template-switch 5' adaptor carrying 12 random nucleotides introduced a unique molecular identifier onto each TCR beta cDNA molecule. At least 3 million CDR3-containing paired-end reads were obtained from each sample. First-strand cDNA was synthesized from all RNA with the Mint cDNA synthesis kit, primed by a TRBC-specific oligonucleotide. Following uracil-DNA glycosylase treatment, all cDNA underwent a first 18-cycle PCR with the universal primers M1SS and BC2_uni_R. As for the original processing: Normalization of each sample was performed by random selection of 1 million high-quality reads, each carrying a distinct molecular identifier. Reads sharing molecular identifiers were discarded rather than binned into consensus sequences. MiTCR, run with a Q25 quality threshold and the strictest error-elimination algorithm, handled CDR3 identification, clonotype clustering and error correction. A nonparametric unseen species model with Euler transformation was used to estimate a lower bound on total TCR beta diversity. Using fastp trimming at Q25 and MiXCR clonotype assembly, TCRdb reanalyzed the public sequencing data and kept in-frame beta chains. Records with the same CDR3 protein are collapsed into one entry carrying the most frequent genes and DNA. TCRdb's processing, not the authors', yielded these V and J calls. The sample includes about 680,000 distinct CDR3 sequences, with approximately 49% observed a single time. 25% to 35% of the sample is taken by the ten largest.

The sample was blood. The chain is assembled from TRBV20-1 and TRBJ2-5; no confident D gene assignment can be made. The receptor's source is a woman in her sixties or seventies in good health. In nucleotide form, the sequence is TGCAGTGCTAGTTCCCCCTCGCGGCCTCAGCAGTACTTC. The translation is CSASSPSRPQQYF.